This T cell receptor beta chain was captured in a study of T cell responses to AZD1222 COVID-19 vaccine. The assay was immunoSEQ multiplex PCR, and TCRdb's table has in-frame clones only and misses some. The sample has about 100,000 clones, about nine tenths seen once. CDR3 length: 12 residues. Germline loops: CDR1 MGHDK, CDR2 SYGVNS. Trimming stripped 4 bases from V and 2 bases from J, with 6 bases between. The genes are TRBV25-1 and TRBJ2-7; D gene ambiguous. The TCR was taken from an adult in good health. Sequences were derived from peripheral blood, sampled on day 0 of AZD1222 vaccination. In DNA form, the CDR3 reads TGTGCCAGCAGTGTTGTCACCTACGAGCAGTACTTC. Translated: CASSVVTYEQYF.